Listed below are T cell receptor beta chains from one sample, sequenced in a study of chemoradiotherapy in HPV16-positive cancers. Libraries were prepared by immunoSEQ multiplex PCR; TCRdb keeps only in-frame clonotypes and omits some of them. The sample records about 5,100 clones, around 80% being singletons. The sequences come from tumor tissue, collected from a patient who underwent chemoradiotherapy. The source is a human donor with HPV-associated anogenital cancer. CDR3s include the opening cysteine and the closing phenylalanine or tryptophan. A D gene is named only where the DNA matches it firmly. Size is stated for part of the rows, as once, few or many counts, or as a class when the clone is expanded.

>-|-|TRBV14|TRBJ1-6
TGTGCCAGCAGCCAAGCGGGGGGCTGGTCACCCCTCCACTTT
CASSQAGGWSPLHF
>-|-|TRBV19|TRBJ2-5
TGTGCCAGTATGGCCTCCGGGACAAACCAAGAGACCCAGTACTTC
CASMASGTNQETQYF
>-|-|TRBV30|TRBJ1-1
TGTGCCTGGAGTGTACGAGGCAGGAAGGAGAACACTGAAGCTTTCTTT
CAWSVRGRKENTEAFF
>-|-|TRBV29-1|TRBJ1-2
TGCAGCGTCCTGGACAACAACAACTATGGCTACACCTTC
CSVLDNNNYGYTF
>-|-|TRBV6-5|TRBJ1-2
TGTGCCAGCAGTTCCTTCGGATATGGCTACACCTTC
CASSSFGYGYTF
>TRBD1|-|TRBV7-9|TRBJ2-5
TGTGCCAGCAGCCGGGGACAGGACCCAACGTACCAAGAGACCCAGTACTTC
CASSRGQDPTYQETQYF
>-|-|TRBV7-8|TRBJ2-2
TGTGCCAGCAGCCGAAATCAGGGGGGATACACCGGGGAGCTGTTTTTT
CASSRNQGGYTGELFF
>TRBD2|once|TRBV7-3|TRBJ2-3
TGTGCCAGCAGCTTCACCTGGCGGGGGGGCCAACCAGATACGCAGTATTTT
CASSFTWRGGQPDTQYF
>TRBD1|-|TRBV10-1|TRBJ2-1
TGCGCCAGCAGCGATGGGGGACAGGGAGGCAATGAGCAGTTCTTC
CASSDGGQGGNEQFF
>-|-|TRBV7-9|TRBJ2-3
TGTGCCAGCAGCTTAGCTGTTAGGGGTAGCACAGATACGCAGTATTTT
CASSLAVRGSTDTQYF
>-|once|TRBV6-6|TRBJ2-2
TGTGCCAGCAGTTCTGACGGGGTCCCCACCGGGGAGCTGTTTTTT
CASSSDGVPTGELFF